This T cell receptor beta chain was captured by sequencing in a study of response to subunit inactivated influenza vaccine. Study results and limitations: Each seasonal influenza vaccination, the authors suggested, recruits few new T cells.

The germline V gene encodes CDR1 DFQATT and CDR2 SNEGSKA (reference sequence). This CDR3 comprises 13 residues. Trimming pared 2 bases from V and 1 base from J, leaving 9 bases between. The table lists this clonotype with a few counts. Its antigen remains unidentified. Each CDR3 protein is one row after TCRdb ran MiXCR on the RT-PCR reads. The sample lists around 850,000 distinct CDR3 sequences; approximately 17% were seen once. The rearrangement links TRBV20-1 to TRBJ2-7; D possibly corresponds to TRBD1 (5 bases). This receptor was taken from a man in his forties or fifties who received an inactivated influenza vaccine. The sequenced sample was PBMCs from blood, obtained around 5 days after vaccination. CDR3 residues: CSARPTDSYEQYF. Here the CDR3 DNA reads TGCAGTGCTAGACCGACAGATTCCTACGAGCAGTACTTC.